This T cell receptor beta chain was sequenced in a study of cytomegalovirus exposure and HLA in healthy donors. The study's findings and limits: Cytomegalovirus-associated TCR beta chains were listed, numbering 150 to 200. There were several of the most significant clusters that appeared linked to common viral pathogens in a later analysis. It was shown in a later analysis that HLA-associated TCR beta chains were more clonally expanded than other, equally common chains. It was taken for granted in presence/absence analyses that sequencing depth across donors was roughly uniform.

It was with 60 Vbeta and 13 Jbeta primers that the PCR ran. Using immunoSEQ multiplex PCR, the repertoire was profiled, and TCRdb retains in-frame clones only, with some absent. The sample includes 200,000 or so clones, around 80% seen only once; the top ten take around 1.9%. This CDR3 region has 11 residues. Per the germline V gene, CDR1 is LNHDA and CDR2 is SQIVND (reference sequence). The V gene end was trimmed by 7 bases and the J gene end by 7 bases; junction bases not matched to a gene: 4. A remark on this clone: Its antigen is as yet unknown.

This TCR came from a woman aged 18-35 years in good health and CMV-seropositive. The material sequenced was PBMCs. This chain uses TRBV19 with TRBJ2-7; 7 bases map to TRBD2. The chain's CDR3 is CASTMGGEQYF. The CDR3 DNA is TGTGCCAGTACCATGGGGGGGGAGCAGTACTTC.